These 21 T cell receptor beta chains were all obtained from the same sample, sequenced in a study of beta chain features in type 1 diabetes. The authors reverse transcribed all of the isolated RNA, so sequencing captured expressed TCRB transcripts. Profiled with immunoSEQ multiplex PCR; TCRdb holds only in-frame clones, not every one. The sample holds roughly 450,000 clones, 10% to 12% seen once. The sample taken for sequencing was naive CD4+ T cells from blood. All receptors come from a woman between 18 and 30 years old in good health.

The chain employs TRBV15 and TRBJ2-7; D may correspond to TRBD1 or TRBD2 (5 bases each). The CDR3 is 12 residues long. Trimming took 1 base from V and 5 from J, leaving 6 bases between them. The V gene's germline CDR1 is LNHNV and CDR2 YYDKDF (reference sequence). CDR3 nucleotide sequence: TGTGCCACCAGCAGAGTGGGGGACGAGCAGTACTTC. Residues: CATSRVGDEQYF. Together with reference TRBV15 and TRBJ2-7, the CDR3 gives the full variable domain: DAMVIQNPRYQVTQFGKPVTLSCSQTLNHNVMYWYQQKSSQAPKLLFHYYDKDFNNEADTPDNFQSRRPNTSFCFLDIRSPGLGDTAMYLCATSRVGDEQYFGPGTRLTVT.

The chain is built from TRBV10-3 and TRBJ2-6; perhaps TRBD1 as D (5 bases). With 2 bases removed from V and 0 bases from J, the gap between germline ends came to 17 bases. The CDR3 contains 19 residues. Per germline, CDR1 ENHRY and CDR2 SYGVKD. The CDR3 here is CAISEGSGKVISGANVLTF. The CDR3 region has the DNA TGTGCCATCAGTGAGGGTTCAGGGAAGGTGATCTCTGGGGCCAACGTCCTGACTTTC.

This clone showed up just a few times. The V gene is TRBV29-1, the J gene TRBJ1-1; the match to TRBD1 covers 10 bases. The CDR3 sequence is 17 residues long. V lost 5 bases and J lost 2; bases outside the gene matches: 14. CDR1 is SQVTM and CDR2 is ANQGSEA in the germline V gene. The chain's CDR3 is CSVSLGQGYSTNTEAFF. The CDR3 nucleotides are TGCAGCGTTTCTCTGGGACAGGGGTATTCGACAAACACTGAAGCTTTCTTT.

This rearrangement joins TRBV4-2 to TRBJ1-2; TRBD1 might be the D (6 bases). Trimming shortened V by 4 bases and J by 6 bases, and 18 bases separated the two germline ends. This CDR3 is 15 amino acids long. CDR1 is LGHNA and CDR2 is YNFKEQ in the germline V gene. In nucleotides, the CDR3 is TGTGCCAGCAGCCCCAGTCCAGGGGATAGGGATGGCTACACCTTC. It is translated as CASSPSPGDRDGYTF.

The CDR3 bases are TGTGCCAGCAGCGCAGACTGCTTCGAGCAGTACGTC. It yields the protein CASSADCFEQYV. The chain recombines TRBV21-1 with TRBJ2-7; the table's D call of TRBD2 was not tested on the DNA. TRBV21-1 is noted as a pseudogene. CDR3 size: 12 residues.

In its sample, this clone was seen a few times. The V gene is TRBV7-8, the J gene TRBJ1-2; TRBD1 might be the D (6 bases). CDR1 and CDR2 (germline): SGHVS, FQNEAQ. This CDR3 is 10 amino acids long. Trimming removed 10 bases from V and 6 bases from J, with 9 bases in between. CDR3 DNA: TGTGCCACAGGGGCGGATGGCTACACCTTC. Protein: CATGADGYTF.

This clone has more than one count but fewer than ten. V gene TRBV18 combines with J gene TRBJ2-1; D is uncertain. V lost 1 base, J lost 6 bases, and 10 bases lay in between. The CDR3 spans 14 residues. The germline gives CDR1 KGHSH, CDR2 LQKENI. CDR3 in DNA: TGTGCCAGCTCACCACTTGGAGCAGGCAATGAGCAGTTCTTC. Its translation: CASSPLGAGNEQFF.

The sample holds a few counts of this clone. The chain links TRBV7-9 to TRBJ2-1; 11 bases align to TRBD2. V dropped 5 bases and J dropped 5; count of bases not matched to a gene: 5. The CDR3 is 15 amino acids. Germline V lookup: CDR1 SEHNR, CDR2 FQNEAQ (reference sequence). The CDR3 DNA reads TGTGCCAGCAGCGCACCTAGCGGGGGGAACAATGAGCAGTTCTTC. As protein: CASSAPSGGNNEQFF. The entire variable domain, with the rest obtained from reference TRBV7-9 and TRBJ2-1, is as follows: DTGVSQNPRHKITKRGQNVTFRCDPISEHNRLYWYRQTLGQGPEFLTYFQNEAQLEKSRLLSDRFSAERPKGSFSTLEIQRTEQGDSAMYLCASSAPSGGNNEQFFGPGTRLTVL.

This clone was observed many times. The V gene is TRBV29-1, the J gene TRBJ2-7; 10 bases fit TRBD2. V lost 6 bases, J lost 3 bases, and 5 bases stayed unmatched. The CDR3 has 13 amino acids. The V gene's germline CDR1 is SQVTM and CDR2 ANQGSEA. CDR3 protein: CSVTTSGDYEQYV. The CDR3 DNA reads TGCAGCGTGACTACTAGCGGGGACTACGAGCAGTACGTC.

This clone was counted between two and nine times. The chain has TRBV14 and TRBJ2-7; D might be TRBD2 (6 bases). CDR1 and CDR2 (germline): SGHDN, FVKESK. The ends were cut back, 3 bases at V and 5 bases at J, with 14 bases in the middle. This CDR3 has 14 amino acids. The CDR3 sequence is CASSQETSFDEQYF. The CDR3 coding sequence is TGTGCCAGCAGCCAGGAAACTAGCTTCGACGAGCAGTACTTC.

This clone was counted only a few times. The chain links TRBV30 to TRBJ1-4, with D unresolved. Trimming pared 2 bases from V and 7 bases from J, leaving 11 bases between. Germline CDR1 is GTSNPN and CDR2 is SVGIG (reference sequence). This CDR3 has 13 residues. The CDR3 loop is CAWSLSGAEKLFF. CDR3 nucleotides: TGTGCCTGGAGTTTAAGTGGAGCTGAAAAACTGTTTTTT.

The table lists this clone with a few counts. The chain links TRBV7-3 to TRBJ2-1; a weak D match, TRBD2 (5 bases). Deletions cut 5 bases from V and 3 bases from J, with 11 bases between. This CDR3 region has 14 residues. Looked up from germline, CDR1 is SGHTA and CDR2 is FQGTGA. CDR3 sequence (DNA): TGTGCCAGCAGCGCTCGCCGGGACTACAATGAGCAGTTCTTC. Translating it yields CASSARRDYNEQFF.

In its sample, this clone was seen a few times. The genes are TRBV5-1 and TRBJ2-1; D ambiguous. This CDR3 spans 13 amino acids. Trimming removed 5 bases from V and 1 base from J, with 7 bases in between. Per the germline V gene, CDR1 is SGHRS and CDR2 is YFSETQ. The CDR3, as DNA: TGCGCCAGCAGTGGACCATCCTACAATGAGCAGTTCTTC. Its translation is CASSGPSYNEQFF.

V usage is TRBV11-2 and J usage is TRBJ2-4; 9 bases agree with TRBD1. Germline assignment: CDR1 SGHAT and CDR2 FQNNGV. CDR3 length equals 16 residues. Trimming cost V 5 bases and J 1 base; bases outside gene matches: 6. Written as DNA, the CDR3 is TGTGCCAGCAGCCTCCGACAGGGGGTTGCCAAAAACATTCAGTACTTC. This sequence encodes CASSLRQGVAKNIQYF.

The chain recombines TRBV30 with TRBJ2-5, with 10 bases fitting TRBD2. Germline CDR1 and CDR2: GTSNPN and SVGIG (reference sequence). The CDR3 covers 15 residues. CDR3 protein: CALSEERGGRETQYF. The CDR3 DNA sequence: TGTGCTTTAAGCGAGGAGCGGGGGGGCCGGGAGACCCAGTACTTC.

The V call is TRBV15, the J call TRBJ2-2, with 7 bases identical to TRBD1. Trimming removed 11 bases from V and 5 bases from J; junction bases left unmatched: 8. The CDR3 is 13 residues long. Looked up from germline, CDR1 is LNHNV and CDR2 is YYDKDF (reference sequence). In DNA, the CDR3 is TGTGCCTACGGGACAGCATTTACCGGGGAGCTGTTTTTT. Translation: CAYGTAFTGELFF.

The rearrangement uses TRBV19 and TRBJ1-2; no firm D call. In germline, CDR1 is LNHDA, CDR2 SQIVND (reference sequence). The CDR3 is made up of 14 amino acids. V was cut by 3 bases and J by 1 base, with 9 bases left in between. For the CDR3, the DNA is TGTGCCAGTAGTATCGGCAGAGTTAACTATGGCTACACCTTC. Translating it yields CASSIGRVNYGYTF.

Only a few counts were recorded for this clone. The chain has TRBV2 and TRBJ1-1; D not certain. Germline-derived CDR1 and CDR2 are SNHLY and FYNNEI. The CDR3 contains 12 residues. V lost 5 bases to trimming and J lost 1 base, with 5 bases between them. The DNA for the CDR3 is TGTGCCAGCAGTCTTCGGAACACTGAAGCTTTCTTT. Translation gives CASSLRNTEAFF.

The V gene is TRBV11-2, the J gene TRBJ2-3; D unclear. Germline loops: CDR1 SGHAT, CDR2 FQNNGV. The V gene lost 4 bases and the J gene lost 3 bases, with 14 bases spanning the gap. The CDR3 runs to 15 residues. The CDR3 spells CASSSDWGRTDTQYF. The CDR3 bases are TGTGCCAGCAGCTCTGATTGGGGAAGGACAGATACGCAGTATTTT.

A few counts support this clone. The rearrangement joins TRBV7-2 to TRBJ2-2, with 8 nucleotides matching TRBD2. CDR1 and CDR2 from the germline V gene are SGHTA and FQGNSA. J gave up 4 bases and V 1 base, and 5 bases lay outside the gene matches. CDR3 length equals 16 residues. The CDR3 region is CASSLDGTRGTGELFF. The CDR3 DNA sequence: TGTGCCAGCAGCTTAGACGGGACTAGGGGCACCGGGGAGCTGTTTTTT.

The V gene is TRBV25-1, the J gene TRBJ1-1; D might be TRBD1 (5 bases). V was trimmed by 11 bases and J by 4 bases, leaving 14 bases between them. The germline V gene has CDR1 MGHDK and CDR2 SYGVNS. The CDR3 totals 12 residues. The CDR3 coding sequence is TGTGCCCTTGGGGCTCTGGGCACTGAAGCTTTCTTT. Translation gives CALGALGTEAFF.